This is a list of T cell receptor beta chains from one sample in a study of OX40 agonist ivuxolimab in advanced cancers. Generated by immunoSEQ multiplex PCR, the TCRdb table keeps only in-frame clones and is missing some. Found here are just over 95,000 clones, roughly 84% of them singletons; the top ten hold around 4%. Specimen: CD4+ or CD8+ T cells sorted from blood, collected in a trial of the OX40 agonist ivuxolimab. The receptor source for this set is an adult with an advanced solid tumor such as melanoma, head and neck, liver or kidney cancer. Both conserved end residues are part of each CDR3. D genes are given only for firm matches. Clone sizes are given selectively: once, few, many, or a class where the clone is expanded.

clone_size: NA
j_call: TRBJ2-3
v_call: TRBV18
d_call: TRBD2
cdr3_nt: TGTGCCAGCTCTTGGGAGGGAGCAGATACGCAGTATTTT
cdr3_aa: CASSWEGADTQYF

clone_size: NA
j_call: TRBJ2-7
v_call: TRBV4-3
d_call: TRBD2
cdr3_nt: TGCGCCAGCAGCCAAGGGCAAAGCGGGGGCCTCTACGAGCAGTACTTC
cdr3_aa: CASSQGQSGGLYEQYF

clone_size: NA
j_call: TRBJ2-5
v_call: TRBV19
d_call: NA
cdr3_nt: TGTGCCAGTAGTGAATGGGACACCAAGGGGGAGACCCAGTACTTC
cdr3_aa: CASSEWDTKGETQYF

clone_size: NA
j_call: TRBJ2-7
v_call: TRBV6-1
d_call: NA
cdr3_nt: TGTGCCAGCAGTGATTCAGTTGTAGGCTACGAGCAGTACTTC
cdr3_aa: CASSDSVVGYEQYF

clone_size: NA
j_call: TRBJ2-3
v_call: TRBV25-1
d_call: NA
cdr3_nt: TGTGCCAGCATAGACAGCTACTCTAGCACAGATACGCAGTATTTT
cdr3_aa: CASIDSYSSTDTQYF

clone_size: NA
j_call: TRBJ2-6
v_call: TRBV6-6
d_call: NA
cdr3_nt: TGTGCCAGCAGTTACTCGGGCTCTGGGGCCAACGTCCTGACTTTC
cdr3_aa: CASSYSGSGANVLTF

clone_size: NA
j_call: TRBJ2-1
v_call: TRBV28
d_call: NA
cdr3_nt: TGTGCCAGCAGCCCCACTAGATACAATGAGCAGTTCTTC
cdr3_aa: CASSPTRYNEQFF

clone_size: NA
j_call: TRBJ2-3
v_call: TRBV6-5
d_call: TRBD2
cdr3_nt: TGTGCCAGCGGGACTAGCGGGACTTCCACAGATACGCAGTATTTT
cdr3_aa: CASGTSGTSTDTQYF

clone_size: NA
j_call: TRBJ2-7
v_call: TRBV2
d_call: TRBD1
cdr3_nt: TGTGCCAGCAGAATGGACAGGGGTGGCGAGCAGTACTTC
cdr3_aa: CASRMDRGGEQYF

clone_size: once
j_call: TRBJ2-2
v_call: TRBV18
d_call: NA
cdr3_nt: TGTGCCAGCTCACCCCTGGGGAGGACCGGGGAGCTGTTTTTT
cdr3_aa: CASSPLGRTGELFF

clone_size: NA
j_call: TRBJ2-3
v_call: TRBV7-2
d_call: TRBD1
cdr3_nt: TGTGCCAGCAGCTTGGACAGGGCAGATACGCAGTATTTT
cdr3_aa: CASSLDRADTQYF

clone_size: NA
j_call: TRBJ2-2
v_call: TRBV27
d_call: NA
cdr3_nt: TGTGCCAGCAAAGAATGGGGGGGCAACACCGGGGAGCTGTTTTTT
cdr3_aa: CASKEWGGNTGELFF

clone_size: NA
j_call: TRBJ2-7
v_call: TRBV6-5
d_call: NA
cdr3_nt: TGTGCCAGCAGTTACGGTGGCGACGGCATTATTTACGAGCAGTACTTC
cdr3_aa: CASSYGGDGIIYEQYF

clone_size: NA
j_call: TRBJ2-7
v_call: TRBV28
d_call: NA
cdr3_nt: TGTGCCAGCAGTTGGAGTTGGAAATCCAACTCCTACGAGCAGTACTTC
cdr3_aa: CASSWSWKSNSYEQYF

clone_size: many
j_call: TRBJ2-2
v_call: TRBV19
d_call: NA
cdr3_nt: TGTGCCAGTAGTCCCCCGGGCACCGGGGAGCTGTTTTTT
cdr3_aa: CASSPPGTGELFF

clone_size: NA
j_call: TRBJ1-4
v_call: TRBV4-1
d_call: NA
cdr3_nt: TGCGCCAGCAGCCGTCAAGTCAGGGAGCCGCTTAATGAAAAACTGTTTTTT
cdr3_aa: CASSRQVREPLNEKLFF

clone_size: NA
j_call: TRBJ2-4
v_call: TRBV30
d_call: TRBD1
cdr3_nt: TGTGCCTGGAGGTCAGGGGGCGACTGGCGAAACATTCAGTACTTC
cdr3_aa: CAWRSGGDWRNIQYF

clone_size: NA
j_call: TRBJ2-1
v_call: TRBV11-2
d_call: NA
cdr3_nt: TGTGCCAGCAGCTTGGGGGGGCAATACAATGAGCAGTTCTTC
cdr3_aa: CASSLGGQYNEQFF

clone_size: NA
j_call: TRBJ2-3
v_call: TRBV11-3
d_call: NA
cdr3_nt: TGTGCCAGCAGCTCTGGGGGCAAGGATACGCAGTATTTT
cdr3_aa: CASSSGGKDTQYF

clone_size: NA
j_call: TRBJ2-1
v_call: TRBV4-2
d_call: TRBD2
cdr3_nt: TGTGCCAGCAGCCCCCAGACTAGCGTAAGCCATGAGCAGTTCTTC
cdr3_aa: CASSPQTSVSHEQFF

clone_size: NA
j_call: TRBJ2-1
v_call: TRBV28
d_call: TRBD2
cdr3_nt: TGTGCCAGCAGTTTCATAGCGGGAGGACCTTACAATGAGCAGTTCTTC
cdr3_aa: CASSFIAGGPYNEQFF

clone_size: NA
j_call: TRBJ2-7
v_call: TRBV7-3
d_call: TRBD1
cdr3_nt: TGTGCCTCCGCCGCGACAGGGGAGTTAGACGAGCAGTACTTC
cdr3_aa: CASAATGELDEQYF

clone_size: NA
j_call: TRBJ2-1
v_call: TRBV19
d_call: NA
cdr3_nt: TGTGCCAGTAGTGCGGGACTGGACTACAATGAGCAGTTCTTC
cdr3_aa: CASSAGLDYNEQFF

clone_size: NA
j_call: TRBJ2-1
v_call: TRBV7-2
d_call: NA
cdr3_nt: TGTGCCAGCAGCAAGGGACAAGGGGGGAACAATGAGCAGTTCTTC
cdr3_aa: CASSKGQGGNNEQFF

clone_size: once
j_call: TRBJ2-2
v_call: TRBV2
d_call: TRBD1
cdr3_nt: TGTGCCAGCAGCCCGGGACAGGGTCCCGGGGAGCTGTTTTTT
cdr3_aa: CASSPGQGPGELFF

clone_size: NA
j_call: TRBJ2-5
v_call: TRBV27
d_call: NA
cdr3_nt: TGTGCCAGCAGTTCCCACGGGAACCAAGAGACCCAGTACTTC
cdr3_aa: CASSSHGNQETQYF

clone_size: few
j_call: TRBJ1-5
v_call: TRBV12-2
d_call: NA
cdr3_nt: TGTGCAAGTCGCCAACCACCGCGGACCTCAAATCAGCCCCAGCATTTT
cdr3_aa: CASRQPPRTSNQPQHF

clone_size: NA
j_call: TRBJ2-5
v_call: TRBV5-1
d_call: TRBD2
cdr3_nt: TGCGCCAGCAGCCGGACGACTAGCGGCCAAGAGACCCAGTACTTC
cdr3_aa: CASSRTTSGQETQYF

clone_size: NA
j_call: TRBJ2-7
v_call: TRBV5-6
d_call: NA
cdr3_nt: TGTGCCAGCAGCCCCTTCCGGGGGTCCTACGAGCAGTACTTC
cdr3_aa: CASSPFRGSYEQYF

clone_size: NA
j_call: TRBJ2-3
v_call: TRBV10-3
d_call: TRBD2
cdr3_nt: TGTGCCATCAGTGAGAGCGGGAGGCCAGATACGCAGTATTTT
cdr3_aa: CAISESGRPDTQYF

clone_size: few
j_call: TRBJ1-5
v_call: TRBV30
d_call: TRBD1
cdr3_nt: TGTGCCTGGGGGACAGGGTTTGGCAATCAGCCCCAGCATTTT
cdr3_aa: CAWGTGFGNQPQHF

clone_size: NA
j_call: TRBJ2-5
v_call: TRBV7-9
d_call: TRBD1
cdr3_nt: TGTGCCAGCAGACAGACAGGGGGAGGGCAGTACTTC
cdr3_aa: CASRQTGGGQYF

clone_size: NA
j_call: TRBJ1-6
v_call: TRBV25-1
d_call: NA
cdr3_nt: TGTGCCAGCAGTGGACAGACGTATTCACCCCTCCACTTT
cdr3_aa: CASSGQTYSPLHF

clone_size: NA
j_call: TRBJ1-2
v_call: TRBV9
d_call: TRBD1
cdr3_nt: TGTGCCAGCAGCGTAGGGGAACAGGGGGACTATGGCTACACCTTC
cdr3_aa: CASSVGEQGDYGYTF

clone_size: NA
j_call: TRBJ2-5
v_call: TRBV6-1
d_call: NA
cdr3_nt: TGTGCCAGCAGTGAAGCAGGAGGGGTAGGGGAGACCCAGTACTTC
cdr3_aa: CASSEAGGVGETQYF

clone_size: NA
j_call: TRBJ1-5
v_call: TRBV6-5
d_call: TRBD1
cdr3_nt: TGTGCCAGCAGTTTAGGACAGGGGGCTCAGCCCCAGCATTTT
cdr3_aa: CASSLGQGAQPQHF

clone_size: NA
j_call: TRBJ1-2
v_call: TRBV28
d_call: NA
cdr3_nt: TGTGCCAGCAGTTTGCCAGGGACCTATGGCTACACCTTC
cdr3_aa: CASSLPGTYGYTF

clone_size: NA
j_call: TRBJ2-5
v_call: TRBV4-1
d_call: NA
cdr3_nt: TGCGCCAGCAGCCAACAGGGGGGAGAGACCCAGTACTTC
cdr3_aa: CASSQQGGETQYF